The T cell receptor beta chain described here comes from a study of blood T cell repertoires in COVID-19 (dated by TCRdb to 2019 to 2021). For the wider study: The collaborator samples originated in the United States, Italy and Spain and spanned the acute and convalescent phases of COVID-19. The prospective study material was composed of cDNA or gDNA derived from T cells, B-cell-depleted T cells, or PBMCs. The repertoires were made available in a free public database intended to serve as a resource for research on the immune response to SARS-CoV-2. Samples came from the ongoing ImmuneRACE study (first 160 participants) plus 1,254 subjects from 6 global collaborators. A de-identified subject ID, COVID-19 status, age in years and sex were almost always included in the sample metadata. The dataset comprised deeply sampled blood TCRbeta repertoires from subjects exposed to, actively infected with, or recovered from COVID-19. Where HLA class I and class II types were available, the types were taken from metadata supplied by the sample provider, not from assay-based typing. Overall study results and their limits: How much clinical and demographic metadata was included differed by source and by participant, and the metadata was provided uncurated.

TCRbeta CDR3 regions were amplified from genomic DNA using the immunoSEQ Assay, a bias-controlled multiplex PCR. In the original analysis: Nucleated cell counts per sample were estimated from amplification of reference gene primers within the assay. To quantify the absolute abundance of each unique TCRbeta CDR3 rearrangement, sequence reads were collapsed and filtered. For each sample, productive Simpson clonality was calculated by taking the square root of Simpson's diversity index across productive rearrangements. The table comes from immuneACCESS by way of TCRdb, which keeps in-frame sequences with V and J called. Part of the clones is missing from these tables; in studies checked, under half for an unresolved V gene and the rest for unknown reasons. V and J calls and clone size are those listed in that table; D and trimming were worked out from the DNA. Here the sample has roughly 190,000 clones; roughly 80% occur a single time. The ten largest clones add up to roughly an eighth of the sample.

This clone was counted once. This clone's antigen is unknown. No much larger clonotype is one base removed from it; base qualities were not supplied. The germline V gene sets CDR1 to SNHLY and CDR2 to FYNNEI. From V the trimming removes 7 bases and from J it removes 5 bases, while the gene matches leave 7 bases of the junction unaccounted for. Inclusive of the bounding cysteine and phenylalanine, the CDR3 is 15 residues long. Only the CDR3 DNA stays, 45 bases, in frame from base 1. The collaborating institutions used their own protocols to collect whole blood in K2EDTA tubes. For TCRbeta analysis, collaborators shipped samples as frozen whole blood, isolated PBMCs, or DNA extracted from either of those sample types.

The source material was peripheral blood. This sequence uses TRBV2 and TRBJ2-5; 13 nucleotides in the junction match TRBD2. The sequence was collected from a woman aged 45-59 years with acute or convalescent COVID-19. The CDR3 in this case is CASKLAGGPGETQYF. At the DNA level, the sequence is TGTGCCAGCAAACTAGCGGGAGGGCCCGGTGAGACCCAGTACTTC.